These 13 T cell receptor beta chains came from one sample sequenced in a study of identical twins. TCRdb reprocessed the 5' RACE reads via MiXCR and lists one record per CDR3 protein. The sample consists of about 890,000 distinct CDR3 sequences, about 12% of them appearing once. The sample was also linked to a second study, of yellow fever vaccine responses in identical twins.

Sequences were obtained from PBMCs. These receptors all stem from a woman between 18 and 30 years old in good health.

This clonotype has only a few counts. This chain links TRBV4-1 with TRBJ1-5; 8 bases match TRBD1. Germline CDR1 reads MGHRA; CDR2 reads YSYEKL. The CDR3 covers 16 residues. The junction had 5 bases not matched to a gene; V was cut back by 4 bases and J by 0 bases. CDR3 loop: CASSPGQVFSNQPQHF. Here the CDR3 DNA reads TGCGCCAGCAGCCCGGGACAGGTTTTTAGCAATCAGCCCCAGCATTTT.

This clonotype was seen only a few times. The chain has TRBV4-1 and TRBJ2-1, with 15 bases fitting TRBD2. Germline trimming cut 4 bases from V and 0 bases from J; bases unmatched to any gene: 4. The CDR3 runs 18 residues. CDR1 and CDR2 (germline): MGHRA, YSYEKL. Here the CDR3 DNA reads TGCGCCAGCAGCCGTGGACTAGCGGGAGGGTACTCCTACAATGAGCAGTTCTTC. This encodes CASSRGLAGGYSYNEQFF.

The chain is built from TRBV6-5 and TRBJ2-4; unclear D gene. The CDR3 length is 12 residues. Germline CDR1 reads MNHEY; CDR2 reads SVGAGI. Trimming shortened V by 6 bases and J by 3 bases, and 6 bases separated the two germline ends. CDR3 protein: CASRGSKNIQYF. Written as DNA, the CDR3 is TGTGCCAGCAGGGGAAGCAAAAACATTCAGTACTTC.

The chain links TRBV28 to TRBJ2-5, with D maybe TRBD1 (5 bases). This CDR3 spans 13 amino acids. Germline loops: CDR1 MDHEN, CDR2 SYDVKM. V was cut by 5 bases and J by 0 bases, with 7 bases left in between. This CDR3 reads CASSRTHQETQYF. The CDR3 region has the DNA TGTGCCAGCAGTAGGACACACCAAGAGACCCAGTACTTC. Using reference TRBV28 and TRBJ2-5 for the parts outside the CDR3, the full variable domain is DVKVTQSSRYLVKRTGEKVFLECVQDMDHENMFWYRQDPGLGLRLIYFSYDVKMKEKGDIPEGYSVSREKKERFSLILESASTNQTSMYLCASSRTHQETQYFGPGTRLLVL.

This clonotype was picked up many times. The chain employs TRBV3-1 and TRBJ2-5, with D hard to call. Trimming stripped 2 bases from V and 0 bases from J, with 7 bases between. CDR1 is LGHDT, CDR2 YNNKEL, per germline (reference sequence). CDR3 length: 14 residues. The CDR3 DNA sequence: TGTGCCAGCAGCCAAAGGATGTACCAAGAGACCCAGTACTTC. Translation gives CASSQRMYQETQYF.

There are many counts of this clonotype. This chain links TRBV7-9 with TRBJ1-5; unclear D gene. Trimming stripped 2 bases from V and 5 bases from J, with 7 bases between. The germline gives CDR1 SEHNR, CDR2 FQNEAQ (reference sequence). The CDR3 contains 13 residues. CDR3: CASSLQADQPQHF. The CDR3 coding sequence is TGTGCCAGCAGCTTACAGGCCGATCAGCCCCAGCATTTT. Full variable domain (rest looked up from reference TRBV7-9 and TRBJ1-5): DTGVSQNPRHKITKRGQNVTFRCDPISEHNRLYWYRQTLGQGPEFLTYFQNEAQLEKSRLLSDRFSAERPKGSFSTLEIQRTEQGDSAMYLCASSLQADQPQHFGDGTRLSIL.

This clonotype was seen many times. The chain couples TRBV7-8 to TRBJ2-1; TRBD2 matches 7 bases. CDR1 SGHVS and CDR2 FQNEAQ come from the germline V gene. V trimming: 3 bases; J trimming: 5 bases; junction bases outside the gene matches: 4. The CDR3 contains 14 residues. The CDR3 DNA follows: TGTGCCAGCAGCTTTCCTAGCGGACACAATGAGCAGTTCTTC. Its translation is CASSFPSGHNEQFF.

The chain has TRBV11-2 and TRBJ2-2; 7 bases line up with TRBD1. Trimming removed 5 bases from V and 6 bases from J; junction bases left unmatched: 6. The CDR3 length is 14 residues. Germline assignment: CDR1 SGHAT and CDR2 FQNNGV. The CDR3 spells CASSGTGVPGELFF. The CDR3 DNA sequence: TGTGCCAGCAGCGGAACAGGGGTCCCCGGGGAGCTGTTTTTT. Full variable domain (missing parts from reference TRBV11-2 and TRBJ2-2): EAGVAQSPRYKIIEKRQSVAFWCNPISGHATLYWYQQILGQGPKLLIQFQNNGVVDDSQLPKDRFSAERLKGVDSTLKIQPAKLEDSAVYLCASSGTGVPGELFFGEGSRLTVL.

This clonotype has just a few counts. The chain uses TRBV12-3 or TRBV12-4 and TRBJ1-5, with a possible D match to TRBD1 (5 bases). The CDR3 extends over 15 amino acids. The V end was cut by 0 bases, the J end by 5 bases, with 11 bases between. CDR3 DNA: TGTGCCAGCAGTTTAGCGCAGGGTGGGGATCAGCCCCAGCATTTT. This translates into CASSLAQGGDQPQHF.

The chain has TRBV20-1 and TRBJ2-3, with 11 bases lining up with TRBD2. V lost 3 bases to trimming and J lost 6 bases; unmatched junction nucleotides: 8. The CDR3 runs to 15 residues. CDR1 is DFQATT, CDR2 SNEGSKA, per germline (reference sequence). The CDR3 region has the DNA TGCAGTGCTAGGGAAGGGACTAGCGGCAAGGATACGCAGTATTTT. Translated: CSAREGTSGKDTQYF.

This clonotype was recorded only once. Written as DNA, the CDR3 is TGTGCCAGCAGTAGACCTTCCTCAGATACGCAGTATTTT. The encoded protein is CASSRPSSDTQYF. This chain uses TRBV28 with TRBJ2-3; D unresolved. The CDR3 length is 13 residues. Germline V gives CDR1 MDHEN, CDR2 SYDVKM. The germline V and J ends were trimmed by 5 bases and 4 bases, with 10 bases remaining between them. Full variable domain (rest looked up from reference TRBV28 and TRBJ2-3): DVKVTQSSRYLVKRTGEKVFLECVQDMDHENMFWYRQDPGLGLRLIYFSYDVKMKEKGDIPEGYSVSREKKERFSLILESASTNQTSMYLCASSRPSSDTQYFGPGTRLTVL.

V usage is TRBV3-1 and J usage is TRBJ2-2; 16 nucleotides align to TRBD2. CDR3 length: 18 amino acids. Germline lookup yields CDR1 LGHDT and CDR2 YNNKEL (reference sequence). V gave up 0 bases and J gave up 7 bases; unmatched junction bases: 5. The CDR3 region is CASSQDTGLAGGHGELFF. Here the CDR3 DNA reads TGTGCCAGCAGCCAAGATACGGGACTAGCGGGGGGGCACGGGGAGCTGTTTTTT.

This clonotype came up a few times. J is TRBJ1-1 and V is TRBV16; no clear D gene. Germline V lookup: CDR1 KGHSY, CDR2 FQNENV. V was pared by 0 bases and J by 4 bases, with 6 bases between. This CDR3 has 13 amino acids. The CDR3 DNA reads as TGTGCCAGCAGCCAATCGGGGTCCACTGAAGCTTTCTTT. This encodes CASSQSGSTEAFF.